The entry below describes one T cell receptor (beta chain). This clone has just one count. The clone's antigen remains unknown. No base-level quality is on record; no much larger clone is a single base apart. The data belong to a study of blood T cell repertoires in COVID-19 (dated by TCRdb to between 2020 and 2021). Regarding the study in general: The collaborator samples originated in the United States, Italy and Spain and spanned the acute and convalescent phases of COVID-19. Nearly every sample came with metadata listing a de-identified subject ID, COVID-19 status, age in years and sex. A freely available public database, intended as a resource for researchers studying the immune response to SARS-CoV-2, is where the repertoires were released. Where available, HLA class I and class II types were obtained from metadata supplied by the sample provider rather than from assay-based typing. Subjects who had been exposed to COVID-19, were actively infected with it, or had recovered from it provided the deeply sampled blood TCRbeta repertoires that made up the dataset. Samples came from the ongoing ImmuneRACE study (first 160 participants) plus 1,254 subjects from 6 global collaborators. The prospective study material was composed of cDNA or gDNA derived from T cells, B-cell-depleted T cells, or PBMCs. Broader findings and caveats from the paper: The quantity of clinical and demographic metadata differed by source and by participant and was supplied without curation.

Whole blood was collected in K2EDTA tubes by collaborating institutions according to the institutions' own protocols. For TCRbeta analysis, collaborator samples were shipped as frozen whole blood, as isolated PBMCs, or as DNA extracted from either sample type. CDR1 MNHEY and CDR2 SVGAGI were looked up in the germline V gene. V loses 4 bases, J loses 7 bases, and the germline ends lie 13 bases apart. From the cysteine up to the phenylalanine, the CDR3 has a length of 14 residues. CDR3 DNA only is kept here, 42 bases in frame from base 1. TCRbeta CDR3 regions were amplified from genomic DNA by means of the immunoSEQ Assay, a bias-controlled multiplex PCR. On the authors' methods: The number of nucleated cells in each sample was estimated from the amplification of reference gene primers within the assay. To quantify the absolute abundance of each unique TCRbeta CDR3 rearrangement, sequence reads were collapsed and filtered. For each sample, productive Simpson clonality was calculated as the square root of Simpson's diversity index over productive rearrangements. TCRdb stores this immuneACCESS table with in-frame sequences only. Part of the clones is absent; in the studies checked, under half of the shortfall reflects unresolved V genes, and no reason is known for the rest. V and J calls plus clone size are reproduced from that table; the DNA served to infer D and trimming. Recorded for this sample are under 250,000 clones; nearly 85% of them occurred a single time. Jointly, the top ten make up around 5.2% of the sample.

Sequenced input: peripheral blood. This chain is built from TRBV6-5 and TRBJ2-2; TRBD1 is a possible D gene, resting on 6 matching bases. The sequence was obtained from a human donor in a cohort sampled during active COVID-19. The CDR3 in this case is CASSSHRDIGELFF. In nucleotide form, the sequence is TGTGCCAGCAGTTCTCACAGGGATATCGGGGAGCTGTTTTTT.